This TCR beta chain originates from a study of cytomegalovirus exposure and HLA in healthy donors (dated by TCRdb to the late 2010s). Notes on the research overall: According to a later analysis, the 120 or so validation repertoires were produced on the same platform as the roughly 700 repertoires of the first cohort. The aim of the study was to test whether cataloging public T cell receptors could identify signatures of past pathogen exposure. A separate validation cohort of roughly 110 different subjects was used in addition to the 666-subject first cohort. To predict cytomegalovirus infection status, the study combined high-throughput TCR immunosequencing, statistical association of individual TCRs with disease status, and machine learning.

The library was generated by the immunoSEQ multiplex PCR assay. The paper's processing steps were these. A statistical classification framework was developed to diagnose cytomegalovirus status using the catalog of TCR beta chain sequences. TCRdb re-hosts the immuneACCESS table, in-frame sequences only. Its copies lack some clones; in the studies checked, an unresolved V gene accounts for under half of them, and the cause for the rest is not known. Clone size and the V and J calls come from that table; the DNA yielded D and trimming. The sample table holds 92,000 or so clones, of which 96% were seen once. The ten largest make up more than 0.65% of the sample. The germline V gene sets CDR1 to SGHRS and CDR2 to YFSETQ. The CDR3 measures 16 amino acids from cysteine to phenylalanine. Here the CDR3 DNA is all that survives: 48 bases in frame from base 1. Compared with germline, V lacks 2 bases and J lacks 5 bases; bases without a gene match: 12.

Note on this clone: There is no known antigen for this receptor. The record has no base qualities; no much larger clone is one base away.

Separate from the roughly 650-subject first cohort, the validation cohort of 120 subjects was the group to which the donors belonged. What the work shows at the level of the full study, not this receptor alone: The study listed 150 to 200 TCR beta chains as associated with cytomegalovirus. The classifier was reported to diagnose cytomegalovirus status with high specificity and sensitivity in both the original and validation cohorts. It was suggested by the authors that the approach could potentially be generalized to other disease states and immunological phenotypes. In vitro tests confirmed that a few of the cytomegalovirus-associated TCR beta chains recognize cytomegalovirus antigens. Of the cluster scores, roughly 95% were above 0 in a later analysis, which found that TCRs clustered in the first cohort also tended to co-occur in the 95 to 150 validation repertoires. All 120 or so repertoires were used to score co-occurrence in the validation cohort in a later analysis, because that analysis had no HLA typing for the cohort. Most TCR sequences were observed very rarely across donors, whereas some public TCRs were present in many individuals.

The rearrangement combines TRBV5-1 with TRBJ2-5, with 7 central nucleotides matching TRBD2. This clonotype originated in a man aged 18 to 29 in good health and CMV-seronegative. Sequenced: PBMCs. Here the CDR3 is given as CASSFFGGSIRETQYF. The DNA reads as follows: TGCGCCAGCAGCTTCTTCGGCGGGAGCATCCGGGAGACCCAGTACTTC.